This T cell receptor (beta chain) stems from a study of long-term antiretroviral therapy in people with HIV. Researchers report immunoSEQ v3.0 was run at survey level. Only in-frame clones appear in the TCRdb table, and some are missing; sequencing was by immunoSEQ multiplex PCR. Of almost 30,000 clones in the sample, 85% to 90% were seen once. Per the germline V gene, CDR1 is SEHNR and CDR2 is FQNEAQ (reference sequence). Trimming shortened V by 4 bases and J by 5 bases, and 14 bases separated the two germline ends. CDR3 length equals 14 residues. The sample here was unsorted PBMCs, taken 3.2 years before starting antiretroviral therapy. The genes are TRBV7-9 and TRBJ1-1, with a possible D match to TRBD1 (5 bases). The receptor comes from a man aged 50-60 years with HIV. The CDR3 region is CASSSFGGMTEAFF. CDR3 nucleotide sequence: TGTGCCAGCAGCTCTTTCGGGGGTATGACTGAAGCTTTCTTT. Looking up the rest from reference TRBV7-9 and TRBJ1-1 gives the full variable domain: DTGVSQNPRHKITKRGQNVTFRCDPISEHNRLYWYRQTLGQGPEFLTYFQNEAQLEKSRLLSDRFSAERPKGSFSTLEIQRTEQGDSAMYLCASSSFGGMTEAFFGQGTRLTVV.